The TCR beta chain described here comes from a study of blood T cell repertoires in COVID-19. TCRdb's table, derived via immunoSEQ multiplex PCR, lists solely in-frame clones and lacks some. The data show hundreds of thousands of clones, approximately 88% seen once. The age range of participants was 18 to 89 years, with residence in 20 to 25 US areas. The TCR sequence derives from a woman younger than 35 who had recovered from COVID-19. Sequencing used PBMCs or T cells enriched from blood (not recorded which).

CDR3 DNA sequence: TGCGCCAGCAGCACGGGACAGGGCGTGTATGGCTACACCTTC. It yields the protein CASSTGQGVYGYTF. The rearrangement links TRBV5-1 to TRBJ1-2, with 9 bases fitting TRBD1. V trimming: 4 bases; J trimming: 5 bases; junction bases outside the gene matches: 6. The CDR3 spans 14 residues. The germline V gene encodes CDR1 SGHRS and CDR2 YFSETQ.